The TCR beta chain under discussion was sequenced for a study of blood T cell repertoires in COVID-19. Study details: The cDNA or gDNA used as material had been derived from T cells, B-cell-depleted T cells, or PBMCs.

Participant-given clinical history determined each cohort assignment. Recovered Cohort 3 donors showed two negative PCRs, clearance, or symptom resolution. In the original workflow: From reference gene primer amplification, estimates of nucleated cell counts were derived. Assay: immunoSEQ multiplex PCR; the TCRdb copy retains only in-frame clones and omits some. V and J calls and clone size are given by that table; D and trimming were obtained from the DNA. The sample holds roughly 300,000 clones, 85% seen once. The CDR3 is made up of 14 amino acids. CDR1 SNHLY and CDR2 FYNNEI come from the germline V gene. V trimming: 7 bases; J trimming: 2 bases; junction bases outside the gene matches: 8.

This TCR was recovered from a woman aged 45-65 years who had recovered from COVID-19. The sequenced sample was PBMCs or T cells enriched from blood (not recorded which). J is TRBJ2-7 and V is TRBV2; TRBD1 matches at 7 bases. The CDR3 region has the DNA TGTGCCAGCACCCGGGACAGTAATACCTACGAGCAGTACTTC. The encoded protein is CASTRDSNTYEQYF.